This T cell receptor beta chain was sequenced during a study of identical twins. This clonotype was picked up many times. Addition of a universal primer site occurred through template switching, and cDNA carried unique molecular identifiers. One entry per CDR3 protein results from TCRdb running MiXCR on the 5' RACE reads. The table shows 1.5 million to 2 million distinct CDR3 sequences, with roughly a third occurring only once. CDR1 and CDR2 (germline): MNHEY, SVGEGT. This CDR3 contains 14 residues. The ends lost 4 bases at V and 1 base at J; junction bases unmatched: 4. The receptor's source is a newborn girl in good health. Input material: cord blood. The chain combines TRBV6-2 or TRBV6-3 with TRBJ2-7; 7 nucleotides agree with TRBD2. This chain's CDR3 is CASSSLRGSYEQYF. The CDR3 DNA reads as TGTGCCAGCAGTTCTTTGCGGGGGTCCTACGAGCAGTACTTC.